Each of the 5 T cell receptor beta chains below was sequenced from the same sample in a study of blood T cell repertoires in COVID-19. Sequencing used immunoSEQ multiplex PCR; TCRdb keeps in-frame clones, though not all of them. The data hold about 94,000 clones, with 80% observed a single time. Input material: peripheral blood. The receptors here all came from a human donor in a cohort sampled during active COVID-19.

The rearrangement uses TRBV5-4 and TRBJ2-7; TRBD1 matches 9 bases. This CDR3 is 15 amino acids long. The germline V gene encodes CDR1 SGHNT and CDR2 YYREEE (reference sequence). V lost 4 bases, J lost 6 bases, and 11 bases stayed unmatched. CDR3 nucleotide sequence: TGTGCCAGCAGCGGAACAGGGACAGGGAAGGGCGAGCAGTACTTC. Protein product: CASSGTGTGKGEQYF.

The chain is built from TRBV15 and TRBJ2-7; the D is unclear. Germline V gene data show CDR1 as LNHNV and CDR2 as YYDKDF (reference sequence). This CDR3 has 13 amino acids. The ends were cut back, 1 base at V and 3 bases at J, with 7 bases in the middle. The CDR3 bases are TGTGCCACCAGCAGAGGAGTTAGCTACGAGCAGTACTTC. Its protein is CATSRGVSYEQYF.

This rearrangement joins TRBV6-2 or TRBV6-3 to TRBJ2-3; TRBD2 matches at 9 bases. The germline gives CDR1 MNHEY, CDR2 SVGEGT. Trimming took 0 bases from V and 0 from J; bases not matched to a gene: 4. The CDR3 loop spans 17 amino acids. For the CDR3, the DNA is TGTGCCAGCAGTTACTCGGCTAGCGGGGCTAGCACAGATACGCAGTATTTT. This sequence encodes CASSYSASGASTDTQYF.

The J gene is TRBJ1-5, the V gene TRBV19; a possible D gene is TRBD1 (5 bases). Trimming took off 4 bases at V and 4 bases at J, with 5 bases between the two ends. CDR3 size: 12 residues. Germline V CDR1 and CDR2: LNHDA, SQIVND (reference sequence). This chain's CDR3 is CASSNRNQPQHF. The DNA for the CDR3 is TGTGCCAGTAGTAACAGGAATCAGCCCCAGCATTTT. Full variable domain (rest looked up from reference TRBV19 and TRBJ1-5): DGGITQSPKYLFRKEGQNVTLSCEQNLNHDAMYWYRQDPGQGLRLIYYSQIVNDFQKGDIAEGYSVSREKKESFPLTVTSAQKNPTAFYLCASSNRNQPQHFGDGTRLSIL.

This chain connects TRBV6-5 to TRBJ1-4, with 7 nucleotides matching TRBD1. With 8 bases clipped from V and 2 bases from J, the junction kept 5 bases outside the gene matches. Germline values: CDR1 MNHEY, CDR2 SVGAGI. There are 14 residues in the CDR3. CDR3 sequence reads: CASGLGGTNEKLFF. The DNA for the CDR3 is TGTGCCAGCGGCCTAGGGGGCACTAATGAAAAACTGTTTTTT.